This is a list of T cell receptor beta chains from one sample in a study of blood T cell repertoires in COVID-19. TCRdb's table, derived via immunoSEQ multiplex PCR, lists solely in-frame clones and lacks some. The sample lists 150,000 to 200,000 clones, 65% to 85% seen once, with around a fifth in the top ten. Input material: peripheral blood. These receptors were taken from a woman between 65 and 79 years old who had recovered from COVID-19. Both conserved end residues are part of each CDR3. The D gene is left open where the match is weak. Size values are once, few and many counts, or a class for expanded clones, and some rows have none.

-	-	TRBV24-1	TRBJ2-3	CATSDPQGLGTDTQYF	TGTGCCACCAGTGACCCTCAGGGACTGGGGACAGATACGCAGTATTTT
-	-	TRBV6-5	TRBJ2-5	CASTRGQETQYF	TGTGCCAGCACCAGGGGTCAAGAGACCCAGTACTTC
once	-	TRBV12-5	TRBJ2-3	CASALRRVEGVTDTQYF	TGTGCTAGCGCCTTGAGGAGGGTGGAGGGTGTGACAGATACGCAGTATTTT
once	-	TRBV7-2	TRBJ2-5	CASSLGRQETQYF	TGTGCCAGCAGCTTAGGCAGGCAAGAGACCCAGTACTTC
-	-	TRBV7-3	TRBJ1-1	CASSPQGWSGDTEAFF	TGTGCCAGCAGCCCGCAGGGATGGAGTGGGGACACTGAAGCTTTCTTT
-	-	TRBV7-8	TRBJ2-5	CASSFGAEETQYF	TGTGCCAGCAGCTTTGGGGCGGAAGAGACCCAGTACTTC
-	-	TRBV6-5	TRBJ1-2	CASTQNYGYTF	TGTGCCAGCACCCAGAACTATGGCTACACCTTC
-	-	TRBV27	TRBJ1-1	CASSLIGSIEAFF	TGTGCCAGCAGTTTAATCGGGAGTATTGAAGCTTTCTTT
-	TRBD2	TRBV5-1	TRBJ2-4	CASSLGSGRAAKNIQYF	TGCGCCAGCAGCTTGGGTAGCGGGAGAGCAGCCAAAAACATTCAGTACTTC
few	-	TRBV30	TRBJ1-4	CAWSPDSWNEKLFF	TGTGCCTGGAGTCCGGACAGTTGGAATGAAAAACTGTTTTTT
-	TRBD2	TRBV5-5	TRBJ2-7	CASSPRWRGDEQYF	TGTGCCAGCAGCCCCCGTTGGCGGGGGGACGAGCAGTACTTC